These 13 T cell receptor beta chains share one sample of origin, sequenced in a study of cytomegalovirus exposure and HLA in healthy donors (dated by TCRdb to the late 2010s). Library preparation used the immunoSEQ multiplex PCR assay. The table comes from immuneACCESS by way of TCRdb, which keeps in-frame sequences with V and J called. Part of the clones is missing from these tables; in studies checked, under half for an unresolved V gene and the rest for unknown reasons. The sample yields 150,000 to 200,000 clones; roughly 89% were counted once. Approximately 2.9% of the sample goes to the ten largest clones. The sample taken for sequencing was PBMCs. These receptors all come from a woman between 18 and 29 years old in good health and CMV-seropositive.

This chain joins TRBV28 and TRBJ1-4; 10 bases are shared with TRBD1. Germline V gene data show CDR1 as MDHEN and CDR2 as SYDVKM. V lost 2 bases, J lost 7 bases, and 7 bases stayed unmatched. The CDR3 has 16 amino acids. CDR3 nucleotides: TGTGCCAGCAGTTTAAACCCGACAGGGGGCCTTGAAAAACTGTTTTTT. Its translation: CASSLNPTGGLEKLFF.

V gene TRBV9 combines with J gene TRBJ2-3; TRBD2 aligns across 12 bases. The germline CDR1 and CDR2 sequences are SGDLS and YYNGEE. This CDR3 has 17 residues. Trimming at V came to 3 bases and at J to 1 base, leaving 6 bases not matched to a gene. CDR3 DNA sequence: TGTGCCAGCAGCGCCGGACTAGCGGGAATCGGCACAGATACGCAGTATTTT. Translation: CASSAGLAGIGTDTQYF.

V is TRBV7-3 and J is TRBJ2-5, with D unclear. Trimming left V 5 bases short and J 5 bases short, with 18 bases between. CDR3 length equals 15 residues. Germline V gives CDR1 SGHTA, CDR2 FQGTGA. The CDR3 spells CASSPNLGAGETQYF. The CDR3, as DNA: TGTGCCAGCAGCCCAAACCTTGGAGCTGGGGAGACCCAGTACTTC.

The chain recombines TRBV9 with TRBJ2-7; TRBD1 might be the D (6 bases). This CDR3 spans 16 amino acids. Germline CDR1 SGDLS, CDR2 YYNGEE. V lost 4 bases, J lost 0 bases, and 17 bases lay in between. This CDR3 is CASSPRAGTSSYEQYF. DNA for the CDR3: TGTGCCAGCAGCCCCAGGGCAGGGACAAGCTCCTACGAGCAGTACTTC.

The CDR3, as DNA: TGTGCCAGCAGTAGCGGGAGCCCAACAGATACGCAGTATTTT. It translates to CASSSGSPTDTQYF. The V and J genes are TRBV28 and TRBJ2-3; TRBD2 matches at 8 bases. The CDR3 loop spans 14 amino acids. With V trimmed by 5 bases and J by 3 bases, 4 bases remained unmatched. Germline CDR1 MDHEN, CDR2 SYDVKM. Full variable domain (missing parts from reference TRBV28 and TRBJ2-3): DVKVTQSSRYLVKRTGEKVFLECVQDMDHENMFWYRQDPGLGLRLIYFSYDVKMKEKGDIPEGYSVSREKKERFSLILESASTNQTSMYLCASSSGSPTDTQYFGPGTRLTVL.

V is TRBV6-6 and J is TRBJ1-5; possible D gene TRBD1, 6 bases. From germline, CDR1 is MNHNY and CDR2 SVGAGI (reference sequence). The CDR3 covers 16 residues. The ends were cut back, 6 bases at V and 3 bases at J, with 18 bases in the middle. This chain's CDR3 is CASRSLGGGTNQPQHF. CDR3 DNA: TGTGCCAGCAGGTCCCTAGGGGGGGGGACCAATCAGCCCCAGCATTTT.

The J gene is TRBJ1-2, the V gene TRBV5-6; D is possibly TRBD1 (6 bases). Germline V gene data show CDR1 as SGHDT and CDR2 as YYEEEE. V was cut by 4 bases and J by 4 bases, with 17 bases left in between. There are 15 residues in the CDR3. CDR3: CASSPQGIGAYGYTF. CDR3 DNA sequence: TGTGCCAGCAGCCCACAGGGAATAGGGGCCTATGGCTACACCTTC.

The chain joins TRBV19 to TRBJ1-4; 7 bases fit TRBD1. The junction had 12 bases not matched to a gene; V was cut back by 3 bases and J by 8 bases. The CDR3 is 16 amino acids. Germline assignment: CDR1 LNHDA and CDR2 SQIVND (reference sequence). The CDR3 sequence is CASSIGTASPGEKLFF. In nucleotides, the CDR3 is TGTGCCAGTAGTATCGGGACAGCCTCACCGGGGGAAAAACTGTTTTTT.

This chain connects TRBV29-1 to TRBJ2-3; no clear D gene. The CDR3 runs 13 residues. The ends were cut back, 6 bases at V and 1 base at J, with 11 bases in the middle. The germline CDR1 and CDR2 sequences are SQVTM and ANQGSEA. CDR3 coding DNA: TGCAGCGTCCCCGGTCGGGGCACAGATACGCAGTATTTT. Translation gives CSVPGRGTDTQYF.

DNA of the CDR3: TGTGCCAGCAGCTTAGCGGGTCATAGCACAGATACGCAGTATTTT. This gives the protein CASSLAGHSTDTQYF. The rearrangement uses TRBV11-2 and TRBJ2-3; D is uncertain. The CDR3 has 15 amino acids. V was cut by 1 base and J by 0 bases, with 8 bases left in between. Germline V gene lookup returns CDR1 SGHAT and CDR2 FQNNGV.

V gene TRBV7-2 combines with J gene TRBJ2-7, with 9 bases identical to TRBD1. This CDR3 spans 16 amino acids. From germline, CDR1 is SGHTA and CDR2 FQGNSA. V shed 5 bases, J shed 1 base, and the junction held 9 bases outside the gene matches. The CDR3 spells CASSPAGTGFSYEQYF. As DNA, the CDR3 is TGTGCCAGCAGCCCAGCCGGGACAGGGTTTTCCTACGAGCAGTACTTC.

This CDR3 reads CASSIKGIITDTQYF. As DNA, the CDR3 is TGTGCCAGCAGCATCAAGGGGATAATCACAGATACGCAGTATTTT. J is TRBJ2-3 and V is TRBV11-2; D may be TRBD1 (5 bases). The V end was cut by 5 bases, the J end by 2 bases, with 14 bases between. CDR3 length equals 15 residues. The germline gives CDR1 SGHAT, CDR2 FQNNGV.

The chain is built from TRBV12-5 and TRBJ1-4; TRBD1 aligns across 7 bases. Trimming at V came to 4 bases and at J to 3 bases, leaving 8 bases not matched to a gene. CDR3 length: 16 amino acids. Germline V gene sequence: CDR1 LGHNT, CDR2 FRNRAP. The chain's CDR3 is CASGWAPDRANEKLFF. In DNA form, the CDR3 reads TGTGCTAGTGGTTGGGCACCCGACAGGGCTAATGAAAAACTGTTTTTT.